Following are 6 T cell receptor beta chains from one sample sequenced in a study of graft-versus-host responses after intestinal transplantation. The data were produced by immunoSEQ multiplex PCR, yet TCRdb's version contains in-frame clones alone and is incomplete. The table records about 85,000 clones, about 91% of them present only once. For these TCRs, the target antigens are not known. Sequenced here: unstimulated CD8+ T cells sorted from spleen or lymph node cells, sampled before transplant. These TCRs come from a human donor who was the organ donor for an intestinal transplant.

This chain uses TRBV6-4 with TRBJ2-3; 11 bases match TRBD2. CDR3 length: 15 residues. Germline-derived CDR1 and CDR2 are MRHNA and SNTAGT. V trimming: 5 bases; J trimming: 1 base; junction bases outside the gene matches: 2. CDR3 DNA sequence: TGTGCCAGCAGTCCGACTAGCGGGGGCACAGATACGCAGTATTTT. Amino acid sequence: CASSPTSGGTDTQYF.

The chain is built from TRBV7-3 and TRBJ2-1, with D possibly being TRBD1 or TRBD2 (5 bases each). The germline V gene encodes CDR1 SGHTA and CDR2 FQGTGA. CDR3 length equals 13 residues. V was cut by 3 bases and J by 8 bases, with 11 bases left in between. CDR3 bases: TGTGCCAGCAGCTTTCTCCCGGGGCATGAGCAGTTCTTC. Protein: CASSFLPGHEQFF.

The chain carries TRBV4-2 and TRBJ1-6; D call uncertain. Germline CDR1 LGHNA, CDR2 YNFKEQ. Trimming took off 1 base at V and 7 bases at J, with 5 bases between the two ends. This CDR3 contains 13 residues. CDR3 in DNA: TGTGCCAGCAGCCAAGTAACGAATTCACCCCTCCACTTT. Translation: CASSQVTNSPLHF.

This clone was recorded once. The chain is built from TRBV27 and TRBJ1-1; D is unresolved. Germline V CDR1 and CDR2: MNHEY, SMNVEV (reference sequence). The CDR3 spans 14 residues. The V end was cut by 2 bases, the J end by 0 bases, with 7 bases between. This chain's CDR3 is CASSLRGMNTEAFF. For the CDR3, the DNA is TGTGCCAGCAGTTTACGGGGAATGAACACTGAAGCTTTCTTT.

The gene calls are TRBV27 and TRBJ2-3; 7 nucleotides line up with TRBD2. The CDR3 is 18 residues long. The V and J ends lost 3 bases and 6 bases, in that order; junction bases with no gene match: 18. CDR1 and CDR2 (germline): MNHEY, SMNVEV (reference sequence). The CDR3 DNA follows: TGTGCCAGCAGTTTGTCTTTTGAGGGGCTAGCCGGGGGGGATACGCAGTATTTT. This codes for CASSLSFEGLAGGDTQYF.

The V and J genes are TRBV27 and TRBJ1-2; no firm D call. The germline CDR1 and CDR2 sequences are MNHEY and SMNVEV (reference sequence). V lost 0 bases and J lost 6, with 11 bases in between. The length of the CDR3 is 14 residues. CDR3 region: CASSLSGRGHGYTF. As DNA, the CDR3 is TGTGCCAGCAGTTTATCGGGTCGAGGGCATGGCTACACCTTC.